This T cell receptor beta chain was recovered during a study of tumor-infiltrating lymphocytes in primary liver carcinoma. Findings and limits, study-wide: Tumor region pairs overlapped more than did tumor-adjacent and tumor-blood pairs. Only about 7-24% of top clones occurred in every one of the five tumor regions. Tumor tissue displayed a significantly greater top-250-clone fraction than blood (p = 0.039).

The CDR3 is 14 amino acids. Germline CDR1 and CDR2: MNHNY and SVGAGI (reference sequence). Unsorted bulk tissue (roughly 17-32 mg) underwent RNA and DNA co-extraction. Starting from roughly 0.5 ug of total RNA, TCR beta cDNA was produced with a primer in the constant region. Library construction for TCR beta comprised three nested multiplex PCR rounds performed with slightly modified ARM-PCR. TRBV1-TRBV30 forward primers paired with a C-beta reverse primer drove the first two PCR rounds, around 9 cycles each. TCRdb processed the multiplex PCR reads anew with MiXCR; each CDR3 protein has one entry. The table includes about 35,000 distinct CDR3 sequences, roughly 74% detected once. For this clonotype: Its antigen remains unknown. No conserved phenylalanine or tryptophan is present at the end of the CDR3, so a read error is the likely explanation.

The specimen sequenced was liver tumor tissue from sampling region 4. The subset was: tumor region T4, right-lateral pole. The chain uses TRBV6-6 and TRBJ1-1; D may be TRBD1 (5 bases). The clonotype was recovered from a man aged 40-55 years with primary liver carcinoma and hepatitis B virus infection. CDR3 DNA sequence: TGTGCAAGCAGTGGGAGAGGGGTAAGGACTGAAGCTTTCTCT. It codes for CASSGRGVRTEAFS.